This record looks at one T cell receptor (beta chain) sequence and its context. Antigen: not known. Assay used: immunoSEQ multiplex PCR; TCRdb lists only in-frame clones, some missing. Of around 370,000 clones in the sample, roughly 85% were seen once. The treatment was: roughly 18 received Ad26.COV2.S at low or high dose, single or two shots; 5 received placebo; per-sample allocation not given. It was on day 63 after the first vaccine or placebo injection that samples were taken. An adult of 18-55 years in Boston served as donor. V shed 4 bases and J shed 6 bases, with 11 bases lying between them. The CDR3 loop spans 14 amino acids. Germline V gene data show CDR1 as SGHDT and CDR2 as YYEEEE. The data were taken from a study of Ad26.COV2.S vaccination and SARS-CoV-2 variants. Study background: Administration of Ad26.COV2.S was intramuscular, either once or twice 56 days apart. Whole-study findings and limits: Vaccinees and placebo recipients showed similar non-spike TCR breadth. Spike-specific TCR breadth in vaccine recipients exceeded that seen in placebo recipients.

J is TRBJ1-6 and V is TRBV5-6, with D unclear. The sequence was collected from a person aged 18 to 59 who received the Ad26.COV2.S COVID-19 vaccine or a placebo. Sequencing used peripheral blood, obtained in a trial of Ad26.COV2.S vaccine versus placebo. CDR3 amino acids: CASSQFRRNSPLHF. DNA for the CDR3: TGTGCCAGCAGCCAGTTTCGGCGTAATTCACCCCTCCACTTT.